What follows is one TCR beta chain and its context. V was clipped by 2 bases and J by 13 bases; unmatched bases: 15. Germline V gene sequence: CDR1 ENHRY, CDR2 SYGVKD. This CDR3 is 15 amino acids long. Repertoires were generated with immunoSEQ multiplex PCR, while TCRdb's copy carries only in-frame clones and drops some. The repertoire consists of 130,000 to 150,000 clones, with approximately 80% occurring once and the leading ten covering more than 8.5%. The data were taken from a study of blood T cell repertoires in COVID-19. Across the study: Specimens from acute and convalescent COVID-19 originated in the United States, Italy and Spain.

This clonotype was sampled from a man between 60 and 75 years old with active or convalescent COVID-19. The V and J genes are TRBV10-3 and TRBJ1-2; 8 bases line up with TRBD1. Material for sequencing was peripheral blood. CDR3 sequence: CAISENRQGPLDRTF. DNA of the CDR3: TGTGCCATCAGTGAGAACCGACAGGGGCCCCTCGATCGCACCTTC.